This TCR beta chain was recovered during a study of T cells after yellow fever vaccination. As for the study in general: Fractions with few cells were prepared using SMART-Seq v4 Ultra Low Input.

Overall study findings and caveats: Although most clonotypes did not, a small share appeared in both CD4 and CD8 compartments.

In its sample, this clonotype was seen a few times. Its antigen is not identified. Germline CDR1 and CDR2: SGHRS and YFSETQ. This CDR3 contains 14 residues. The V and J ends lost 4 bases and 3 bases, in that order; junction bases with no gene match: 4. A 5'RACE template-switching step, the method used to make TCR cDNA, added a universal primer site and UMIs. A single record per CDR3 protein comes from TCRdb applying MiXCR to the 5' RACE reads. The sample includes 550,000 to 750,000 distinct CDR3 sequences, approximately 15% seen only once; the top ten take around 15%. The sample consisted of PBMCs, taken on the day of the yellow fever booster vaccination. The receptor comes from a man aged 25-40 years who received the YFV17D yellow fever vaccine. This chain joins TRBV5-1 and TRBJ2-1, with TRBD1 identical over 7 bases. The CDR3 loop is CASSHQGDYNEQFF. DNA for the CDR3: TGCGCCAGCAGCCATCAGGGGGACTACAATGAGCAGTTCTTC.